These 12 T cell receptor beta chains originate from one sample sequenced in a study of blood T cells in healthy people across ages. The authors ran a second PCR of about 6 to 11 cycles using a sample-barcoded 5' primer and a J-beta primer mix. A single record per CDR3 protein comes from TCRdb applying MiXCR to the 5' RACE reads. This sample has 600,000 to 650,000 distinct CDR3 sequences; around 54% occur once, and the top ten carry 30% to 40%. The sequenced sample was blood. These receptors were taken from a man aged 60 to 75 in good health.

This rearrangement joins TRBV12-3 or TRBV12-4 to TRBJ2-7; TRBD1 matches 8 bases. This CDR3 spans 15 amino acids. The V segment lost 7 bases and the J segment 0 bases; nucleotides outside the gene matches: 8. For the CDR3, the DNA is TGTGCCAGCACCAACACAGGGGGTAGCTCCTACGAGCAGTACTTC. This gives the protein CASTNTGGSSYEQYF.

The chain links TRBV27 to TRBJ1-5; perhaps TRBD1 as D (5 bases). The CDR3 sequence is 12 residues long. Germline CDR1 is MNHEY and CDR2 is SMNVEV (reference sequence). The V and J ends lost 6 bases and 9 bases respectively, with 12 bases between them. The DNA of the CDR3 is TGTGCCAGCAGCGACAGACCGGGGCCCCAGCATTTT. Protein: CASSDRPGPQHF.

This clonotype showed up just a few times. The CDR3 loop reads CASQTGANYGYTF. CDR3 DNA: TGTGCCAGCCAAACGGGGGCTAACTATGGCTACACCTTC. The chain has TRBV28 and TRBJ1-2; possible D gene TRBD1, 5 bases. The CDR3 is made up of 13 amino acids. Germline V CDR1 and CDR2: MDHEN, SYDVKM. V was clipped by 8 bases and J by 0 bases, with 10 bases between them.

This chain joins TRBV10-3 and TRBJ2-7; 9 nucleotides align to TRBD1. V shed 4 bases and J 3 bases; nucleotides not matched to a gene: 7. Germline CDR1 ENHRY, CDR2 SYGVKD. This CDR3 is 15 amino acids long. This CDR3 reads CAISGSGTGFYEQYF. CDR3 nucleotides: TGTGCCATCAGTGGATCCGGGACAGGGTTCTACGAGCAGTACTTC.

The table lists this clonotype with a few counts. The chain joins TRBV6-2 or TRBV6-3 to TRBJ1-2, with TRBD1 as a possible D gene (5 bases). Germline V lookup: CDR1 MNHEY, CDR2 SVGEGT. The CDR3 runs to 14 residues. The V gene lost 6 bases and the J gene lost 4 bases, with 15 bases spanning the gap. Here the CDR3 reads CASRPTGHTYGYTF. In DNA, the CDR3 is TGTGCCAGCAGGCCCACCGGACACACCTATGGCTACACCTTC.

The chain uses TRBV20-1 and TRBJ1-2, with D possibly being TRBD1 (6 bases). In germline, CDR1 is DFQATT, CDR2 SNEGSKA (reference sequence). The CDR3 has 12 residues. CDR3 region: CIAKTGSYGYTF. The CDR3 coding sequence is TGCATCGCCAAGACAGGATCCTATGGCTACACCTTC.

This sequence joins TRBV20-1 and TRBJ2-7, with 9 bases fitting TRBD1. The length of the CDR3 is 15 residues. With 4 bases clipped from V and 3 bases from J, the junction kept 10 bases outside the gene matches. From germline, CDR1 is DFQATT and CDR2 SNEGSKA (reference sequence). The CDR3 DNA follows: TGCAGTGCTAAGAGGCCGGGACAGGGCTTCTACGAGCAGTACTTC. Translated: CSAKRPGQGFYEQYF.

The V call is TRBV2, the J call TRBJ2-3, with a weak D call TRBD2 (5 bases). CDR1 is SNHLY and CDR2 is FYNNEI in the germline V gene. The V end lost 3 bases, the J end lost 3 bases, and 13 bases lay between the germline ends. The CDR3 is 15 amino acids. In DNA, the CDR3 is TGTGCCAGCAGTGAGGCGACGGGGAAGACAGATACGCAGTATTTT. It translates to CASSEATGKTDTQYF.

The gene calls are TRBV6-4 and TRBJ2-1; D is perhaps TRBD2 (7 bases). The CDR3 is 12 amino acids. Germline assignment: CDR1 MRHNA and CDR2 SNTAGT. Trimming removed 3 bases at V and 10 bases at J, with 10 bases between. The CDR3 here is CASSEEGGEQFF. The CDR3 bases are TGTGCCAGCAGTGAAGAGGGGGGGGAGCAGTTCTTC.

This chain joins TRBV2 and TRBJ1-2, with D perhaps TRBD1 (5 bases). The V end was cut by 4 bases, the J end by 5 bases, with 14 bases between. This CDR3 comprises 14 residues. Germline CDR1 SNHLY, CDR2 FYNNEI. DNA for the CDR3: TGTGCCAGCAGTGGACAGTCAAAGGGGTATGGCTACACCTTC. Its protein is CASSGQSKGYGYTF. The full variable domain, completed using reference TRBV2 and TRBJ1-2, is EPEVTQTPSHQVTQMGQEVILRCVPISNHLYFYWYRQILGQKVEFLVSFYNNEISEKSEIFDDQFSVERPDGSNFTLKIRSTKLEDSAMYFCASSGQSKGYGYTFGSGTRLTVV.

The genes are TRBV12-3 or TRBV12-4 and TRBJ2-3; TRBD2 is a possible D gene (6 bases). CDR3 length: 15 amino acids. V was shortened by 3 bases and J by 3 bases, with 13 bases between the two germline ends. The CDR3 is CASSLFGGRTDTQYF. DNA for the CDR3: TGTGCCAGCAGTTTGTTTGGGGGGAGAACAGATACGCAGTATTTT.

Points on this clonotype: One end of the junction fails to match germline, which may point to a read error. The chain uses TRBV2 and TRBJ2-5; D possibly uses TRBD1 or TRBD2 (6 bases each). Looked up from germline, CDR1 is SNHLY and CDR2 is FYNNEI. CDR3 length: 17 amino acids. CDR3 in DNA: TGTGCCAGCAGAGAAGCAGAGGTTCGGGGGCGCGGAGAGACCCAGTACTTC. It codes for CASREAEVRGRGETQYF.